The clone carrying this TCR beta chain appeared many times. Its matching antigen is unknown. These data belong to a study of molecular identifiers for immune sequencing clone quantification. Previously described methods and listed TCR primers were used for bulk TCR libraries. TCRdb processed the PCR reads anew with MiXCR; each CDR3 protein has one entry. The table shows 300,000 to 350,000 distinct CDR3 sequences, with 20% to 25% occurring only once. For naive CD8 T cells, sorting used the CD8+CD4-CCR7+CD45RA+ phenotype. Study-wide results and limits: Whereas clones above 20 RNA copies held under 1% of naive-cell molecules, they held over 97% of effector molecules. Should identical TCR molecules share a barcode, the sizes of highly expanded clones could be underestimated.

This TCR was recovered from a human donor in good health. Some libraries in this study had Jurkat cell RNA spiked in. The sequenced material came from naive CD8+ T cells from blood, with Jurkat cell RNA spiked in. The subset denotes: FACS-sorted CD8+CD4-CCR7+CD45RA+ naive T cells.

CDR3 bases: TGTGCCAGCAGTTTAGGGAGACAGGGGGCGACCCCGTGGTCTGAGCAGTTCTTC. It codes for CASSLGRQGATPWSEQFF. The rearrangement joins TRBV12-3 or TRBV12-4 to TRBJ2-1; TRBD1 matches at 10 bases. V dropped 1 base and J dropped 9; count of bases not matched to a gene: 15. The CDR3 is 18 residues long.